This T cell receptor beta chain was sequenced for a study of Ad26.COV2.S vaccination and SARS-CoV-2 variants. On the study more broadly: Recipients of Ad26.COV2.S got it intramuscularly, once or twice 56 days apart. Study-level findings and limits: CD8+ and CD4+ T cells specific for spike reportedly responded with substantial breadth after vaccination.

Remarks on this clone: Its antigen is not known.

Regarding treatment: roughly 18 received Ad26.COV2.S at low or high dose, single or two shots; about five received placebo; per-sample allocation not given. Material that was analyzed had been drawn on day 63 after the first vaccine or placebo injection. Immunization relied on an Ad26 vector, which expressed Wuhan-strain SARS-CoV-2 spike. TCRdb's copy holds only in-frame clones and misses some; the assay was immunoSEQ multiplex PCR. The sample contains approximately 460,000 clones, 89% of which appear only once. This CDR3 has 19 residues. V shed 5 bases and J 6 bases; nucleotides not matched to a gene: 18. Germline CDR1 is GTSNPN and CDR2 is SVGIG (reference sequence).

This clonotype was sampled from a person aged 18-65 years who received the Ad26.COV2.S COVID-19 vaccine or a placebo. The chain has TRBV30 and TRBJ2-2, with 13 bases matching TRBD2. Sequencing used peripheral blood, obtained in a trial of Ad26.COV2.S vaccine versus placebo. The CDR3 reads CAWGTVRTSGSSGPGELFF. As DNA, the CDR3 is TGTGCCTGGGGGACAGTAAGGACTAGCGGGAGTAGTGGTCCCGGGGAGCTGTTTTTT.